The 28 T cell receptor beta chains listed next were all sequenced from one sample in a study of CD8+ T cells in alopecia areata. Treatment meaning: oral pan-JAK inhibitor, 5-10 mg twice daily. Isolated RNA was reverse transcribed into cDNA used as the sequencing template. TCRdb's table, derived via immunoSEQ multiplex PCR, lists solely in-frame clones and lacks some. Of 250,000 to 300,000 clones in the sample, 58% were seen once. Sequencing was performed on CD4+ T cells sorted from blood, taken at week 24, from a patient treated with tofacitinib. The receptor set was obtained from a human donor with alopecia areata.

This chain links TRBV28 with TRBJ2-6; D may be TRBD1 (5 bases). The CDR3 spans 18 residues. Germline lookup yields CDR1 MDHEN and CDR2 SYDVKM. V shed 5 bases and J shed 0 bases, with 17 bases lying between them. The CDR3 loop is CASSPGLKGLSGANVLTF. Written as DNA, the CDR3 is TGTGCCAGCAGTCCGGGCCTCAAGGGGCTCTCTGGGGCCAACGTCCTGACTTTC.

DNA of the CDR3: TGTGCCAGCAGCCAAGATCGTCCTAGCGCCCCATCCGAGCAGTACTTC. Translation gives CASSQDRPSAPSEQYF. V is TRBV4-2 and J is TRBJ2-7; possibly TRBD2 for D (6 bases). This CDR3 region has 16 residues. Germline V lookup: CDR1 LGHNA, CDR2 YNFKEQ. The V gene lost 0 bases and the J gene lost 6 bases, with 18 bases spanning the gap.

In its sample, this clone was seen a few times. The chain couples TRBV2 to TRBJ1-6, with a tentative D call TRBD1 (6 bases). Trimming removed 4 bases at V and 7 bases at J, with 14 bases between. CDR3 size: 15 residues. CDR1 is SNHLY, CDR2 FYNNEI, per germline. CDR3 sequence (DNA): TGTGCCAGCAGTGCCGGACAGCTTGGGAATTCACCCCTCCACTTT. Translating it yields CASSAGQLGNSPLHF.

The chain recombines TRBV29-1 with TRBJ2-1; D remains ambiguous. CDR1 and CDR2 (germline): SQVTM, ANQGSEA. This CDR3 comprises 11 residues. The ends were cut back, 6 bases at V and 0 bases at J, with 3 bases in the middle. CDR3 in DNA: TGCAGCGTACGCTCCTACAATGAGCAGTTCTTC. Amino acids: CSVRSYNEQFF.

This chain joins TRBV25-1 and TRBJ1-2; D perhaps matches TRBD1 (5 bases). This CDR3 has 17 residues. Germline loops: CDR1 MGHDK, CDR2 SYGVNS. The CDR3 is CAVTLKEGGTGNYGYTF. The CDR3 coding sequence is TGTGCAGTAACGTTGAAGGAGGGAGGAACAGGAAATTATGGCTACACCTTC.

This clone was picked up a small number of times. The V call is TRBV29-1, the J call TRBJ2-5; 10 nucleotides match TRBD1. Germline CDR1 reads SQVTM; CDR2 reads ANQGSEA. The CDR3 runs 14 residues. The junction had 6 bases not matched to a gene; V was cut back by 4 bases and J by 4 bases. CDR3 nucleotides: TGCAGCGTTGCGGAGACAGGGGGCTCAGAGACCCAGTACTTC. This translates into CSVAETGGSETQYF.

This clone was seen a handful of times. V gene TRBV2 combines with J gene TRBJ2-4, with 9 bases aligning to TRBD1. Germline loops: CDR1 SNHLY, CDR2 FYNNEI. Trimming removed 6 bases from V and 8 bases from J; junction bases left unmatched: 5. The CDR3 has 13 residues. The CDR3 nucleotides are TGTGCCAGCAGACCGGACAGGGGAGACATTCAGTACTTC. Translation gives CASRPDRGDIQYF. Filled out from reference TRBV2 and TRBJ2-4, the complete variable domain reads EPEVTQTPSHQVTQMGQEVILRCVPISNHLYFYWYRQILGQKVEFLVSFYNNEISEKSEIFDDQFSVERPDGSNFTLKIRSTKLEDSAMYFCASRPDRGDIQYFGAGTRLSVL.

CDR3 amino acids: CSAGQGMETQYF. The CDR3 DNA follows: TGCAGCGCGGGACAGGGTATGGAGACCCAGTACTTC. The V call is TRBV29-1, the J call TRBJ2-5, with 9 bases fitting TRBD1. Germline V CDR1 and CDR2: SQVTM, ANQGSEA. V shed 7 bases, J shed 5 bases, and the junction held 5 bases outside the gene matches. This CDR3 is built from 12 residues.

This clone was detected a few times. The chain carries TRBV7-2 and TRBJ2-7, with 11 bases aligning to TRBD2. This CDR3 region has 16 residues. V was pared by 1 base and J by 4 bases, with 6 bases of the junction left unmatched. Germline V gene lookup returns CDR1 SGHTA and CDR2 FQGNSA. The CDR3 reads CASSLVSSGGPYEQYF. CDR3 coding DNA: TGTGCCAGCAGCTTAGTTTCTAGCGGGGGGCCTTACGAGCAGTACTTC.

The rearrangement uses TRBV6-5 and TRBJ2-7; TRBD2 might be the D (6 bases). This CDR3 has 16 amino acids. In germline, CDR1 is MNHEY, CDR2 SVGAGI. V gave up 2 bases and J gave up 7 bases, with 21 bases separating them. For the CDR3, the DNA is TGTGCCAGCAGTTACCGCGGGGCACCGGCCGCGGGTGAGCAGTACTTC. The encoded protein is CASSYRGAPAAGEQYF.

This clone was picked up one time. The genes are TRBV5-1 and TRBJ2-3, with D maybe TRBD2 (5 bases). The CDR3 contains 15 residues. The germline CDR1 and CDR2 sequences are SGHRS and YFSETQ. V lost 4 bases to trimming and J lost 0 bases, with 12 bases between them. CDR3 nucleotide sequence: TGCGCCAGCAGCCCGGGATCGGGGAGCACAGATACGCAGTATTTT. This translates into CASSPGSGSTDTQYF.

The gene calls are TRBV7-8 and TRBJ1-5, with TRBD1 matching over 7 bases. The J segment lost 6 bases and the V segment lost 5 bases, leaving 7 bases of the junction unmatched. The CDR3 is made up of 14 amino acids. The germline gives CDR1 SGHVS, CDR2 FQNEAQ. CDR3 sequence (DNA): TGTGCCAGCAGCGCCTCCCGGGACAGTCAGCCCCAGCATTTT. It encodes CASSASRDSQPQHF.

The rearrangement joins TRBV30 to TRBJ1-6, with D perhaps TRBD1 (6 bases). CDR3 size: 15 residues. Trimming stripped 5 bases from V and 7 bases from J, with 18 bases between. The germline CDR1 and CDR2 sequences are GTSNPN and SVGIG (reference sequence). CDR3 nucleotides: TGTGCCTGGGTTCCGGGCGCCGGACAGAATTCACCCCTCCACTTT. Translated: CAWVPGAGQNSPLHF. The variable domain in full, completed from reference TRBV30 and TRBJ1-6, reads SQTIHQWPATLVQPVGSPLSLECTVEGTSNPNLYWYRQAAGRGLQLLFYSVGIGQISSEVPQNLSASRPQDRQFILSSKKLLLSDSGFYLCAWVPGAGQNSPLHFGNGTRLTVT.

The chain uses TRBV10-3 and TRBJ2-5; D possibly corresponds to TRBD2 (6 bases). The CDR3 sequence is 15 residues long. V shed 8 bases and J shed 4 bases, with 20 bases lying between them. Germline V gene sequence: CDR1 ENHRY, CDR2 SYGVKD. The CDR3 DNA reads TGTGCCATCGCCTCACCAACTGGGGGAGGAGAGACCCAGTACTTC. Translation gives CAIASPTGGGETQYF.

This clone has just a few counts. The rearrangement uses TRBV15 and TRBJ1-1; D is undetermined. Looked up from germline, CDR1 is LNHNV and CDR2 is YYDKDF (reference sequence). V gave up 0 bases and J gave up 6 bases, with 11 bases separating them. CDR3 length: 14 residues. CDR3 protein: CATSRESWGPEAFF. The CDR3 coding sequence is TGTGCCACCAGCAGAGAGTCGTGGGGTCCTGAAGCTTTCTTT.

CDR3 DNA sequence: TGTGCCAGCAGTCCTCCGGGACAAGAGACCCAGTACTTC. This encodes CASSPPGQETQYF. The V and J genes are TRBV6-5 and TRBJ2-5; perhaps TRBD2 as D (5 bases). Germline CDR1 is MNHEY and CDR2 is SVGAGI. CDR3 size: 13 residues. V was cut by 5 bases and J by 2 bases, with 9 bases left in between.

The rearrangement joins TRBV6-5 to TRBJ2-5; 12 bases match TRBD2. The CDR3 covers 15 residues. Germline-derived CDR1 and CDR2 are MNHEY and SVGAGI. The junction had 7 bases not matched to a gene; V was cut back by 6 bases and J by 5 bases. In nucleotides, the CDR3 is TGTGCCAGCAGGACCCTAGCGGGGGGGCCGGAGACCCAGTACTTC. It is translated as CASRTLAGGPETQYF.

This clone was observed a few times. CDR3 amino acids: CASSLGANTEAFF. CDR3 DNA sequence: TGTGCCAGCAGTTTAGGGGCCAACACTGAAGCTTTCTTT. The rearrangement joins TRBV28 to TRBJ1-1; possibly TRBD1 for D (5 bases). The CDR3 runs to 13 residues. V shed 2 bases and J shed 2 bases, with 6 bases lying between them. CDR1 is MDHEN and CDR2 is SYDVKM in the germline V gene. The entire variable domain, with the rest obtained from reference TRBV28 and TRBJ1-1, is as follows: DVKVTQSSRYLVKRTGEKVFLECVQDMDHENMFWYRQDPGLGLRLIYFSYDVKMKEKGDIPEGYSVSREKKERFSLILESASTNQTSMYLCASSLGANTEAFFGQGTRLTVV.

The CDR3 bases are TGTGCCAGCAGCTTTGCGGCACAAGAGACCCAGTACTTC. It specifies CASSFAAQETQYF. The rearrangement joins TRBV7-2 to TRBJ2-5, with D unclear. Germline CDR1 is SGHTA and CDR2 is FQGNSA. There are 13 residues in the CDR3. Trimming took 3 bases from V and 2 from J, leaving 7 bases between them.

The chain carries TRBV5-4 and TRBJ1-2; 8 positions match TRBD1. V was pared by 3 bases and J by 6 bases, with 7 bases of the junction left unmatched. This CDR3 region has 14 residues. Germline loops: CDR1 SGHNT, CDR2 YYREEE (reference sequence). The CDR3 DNA follows: TGTGCCAGCAGCTCACCGGACAGGGCGCATGGCTACACCTTC. It translates to CASSSPDRAHGYTF.

The CDR3: CASSQGPEQFF. The CDR3 DNA sequence: TGTGCCAGCAGCCAGGGACCGGAGCAGTTCTTC. J is TRBJ2-1 and V is TRBV5-6, with D possibly called TRBD1 or TRBD2 (5 bases each). Per germline, CDR1 SGHDT and CDR2 YYEEEE. The CDR3 is 11 residues long. Trimming pared 4 bases from V and 10 bases from J, leaving 9 bases between.

The chain combines TRBV4-2 with TRBJ2-3, with 7 nucleotides matching TRBD2. Germline CDR1 is LGHNA and CDR2 is YNFKEQ. Trimming removed 1 base from V and 1 base from J; junction bases left unmatched: 8. This CDR3 region has 17 residues. The CDR3 DNA follows: TGTGCCAGCAGCCAAGTAAGCCTCGCGGGGGGCACAGATACGCAGTATTTT. Protein product: CASSQVSLAGGTDTQYF.

This sequence joins TRBV29-1 and TRBJ2-3, with D perhaps matching TRBD2 (5 bases). The CDR3 is made up of 12 amino acids. V gave up 8 bases and J gave up 1 base, with 10 bases separating them. The germline V gene encodes CDR1 SQVTM and CDR2 ANQGSEA. The CDR3, as DNA: TGCAGCTCGGACTGGGGCACAGATACGCAGTATTTT. It encodes CSSDWGTDTQYF.

The V call is TRBV29-1, the J call TRBJ2-5, with D unclear. This CDR3 spans 13 amino acids. CDR1 and CDR2 from the germline V gene are SQVTM and ANQGSEA. The V and J ends lost 4 bases and 2 bases respectively, with 11 bases between them. DNA for the CDR3: TGCAGCGTTGGGATCAGTCTTCAAGAGACCCAGTACTTC. It codes for CSVGISLQETQYF.

This sequence joins TRBV5-1 and TRBJ2-3, with D hard to call. V was shortened by 0 bases and J by 4 bases, with 12 bases between the two germline ends. The CDR3 is made up of 15 amino acids. The germline gives CDR1 SGHRS, CDR2 YFSETQ. CDR3 nucleotides: TGCGCCAGCAGCTTGGCCGGGCCAGGATCAGATACGCAGTATTTT. This gives the protein CASSLAGPGSDTQYF.

V and J are TRBV20-1 and TRBJ1-1; D is undetermined. Germline lookup yields CDR1 DFQATT and CDR2 SNEGSKA (reference sequence). Trimming shortened V by 3 bases and J by 7 bases, and 9 bases separated the two germline ends. The CDR3 runs to 11 residues. CDR3 in DNA: TGCAGTGCTAGGCGGTCACTTGAAGCTTTCTTT. This codes for CSARRSLEAFF.

CDR3 loop: CASSVGDRPSYEQYF. CDR3 nucleotides: TGTGCCAGCAGCGTGGGAGACAGGCCCTCCTACGAGCAGTACTTC. The rearrangement links TRBV9 to TRBJ2-7; the D gene is possibly TRBD1 (6 bases). Germline CDR1 reads SGDLS; CDR2 reads YYNGEE. The CDR3 loop spans 15 amino acids. V lost 2 bases and J 0 bases, leaving 12 bases between the germline ends.

V usage is TRBV5-4 and J usage is TRBJ2-7; 11 bases line up with TRBD1. V dropped 2 bases and J dropped 4; count of bases not matched to a gene: 5. The CDR3 loop spans 15 amino acids. Germline V gene lookup returns CDR1 SGHNT and CDR2 YYREEE (reference sequence). The CDR3, as DNA: TGTGCCAGCAGCTTCGGACAGGGGGCGGTTTACGAGCAGTACTTC. This sequence encodes CASSFGQGAVYEQYF. The entire variable domain, with the rest obtained from reference TRBV5-4 and TRBJ2-7, is as follows: ETGVTQSPTHLIKTRGQQVTLRCSSQSGHNTVSWYQQALGQGPQFIFQYYREEENGRGNFPPRFSGLQFPNYSSELNVNALELDDSALYLCASSFGQGAVYEQYFGPGTRLTVT.